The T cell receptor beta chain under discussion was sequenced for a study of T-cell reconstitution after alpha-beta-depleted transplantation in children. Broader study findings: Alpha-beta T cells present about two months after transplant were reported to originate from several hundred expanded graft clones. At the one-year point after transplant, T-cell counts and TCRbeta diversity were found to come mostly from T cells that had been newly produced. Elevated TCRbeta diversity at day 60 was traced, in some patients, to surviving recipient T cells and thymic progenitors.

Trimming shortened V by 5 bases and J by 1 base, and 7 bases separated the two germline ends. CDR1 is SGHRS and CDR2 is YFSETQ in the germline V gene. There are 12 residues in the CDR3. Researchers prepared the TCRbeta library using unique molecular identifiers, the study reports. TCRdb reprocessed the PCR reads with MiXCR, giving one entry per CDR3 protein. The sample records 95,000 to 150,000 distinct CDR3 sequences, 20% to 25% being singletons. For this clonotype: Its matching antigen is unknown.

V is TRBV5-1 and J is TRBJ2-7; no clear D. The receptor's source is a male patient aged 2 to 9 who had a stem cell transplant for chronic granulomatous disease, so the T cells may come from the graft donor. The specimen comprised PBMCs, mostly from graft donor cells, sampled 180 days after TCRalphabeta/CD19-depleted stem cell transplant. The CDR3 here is CASRGKSYEQYF. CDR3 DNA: TGCGCCAGCAGGGGTAAGTCCTACGAGCAGTACTTC.